Reported below is one T cell receptor beta chain. No antigen is known for it. Repertoires were generated with immunoSEQ multiplex PCR, while TCRdb's copy carries only in-frame clones and drops some. Of around 70,000 clones listed, around 84% were seen once; the top ten hold 1.1%. Trimming left V 0 bases short and J 4 bases short, with 13 bases between. Looked up from germline, CDR1 is MNHEY and CDR2 is SVGAGI. This CDR3 is built from 16 residues. This sample is part of a study of OX40 agonist ivuxolimab in advanced cancers. Overall study: The eligibility criteria allowed prior anti-PD-1, anti-PD-L1 or anti-CTLA-4 therapy, and around 40% had some.

Study conclusions and caveats: Dose levels from 0.1 to 3.0 mg/kg saw CD4+ and CD8+ blood T cells expand clonally by week 6. The average count of expanded clones was higher among CD8+ T cells than among CD4+. Among patients with partial responses at 0.1-3.0 mg/kg, clonal expansion was among the lowest.

This receptor was identified in an adult with an advanced solid tumor such as melanoma, head and neck, liver or kidney cancer. J is TRBJ1-3 and V is TRBV6-5; unclear D gene. Sequenced here: CD4+ or CD8+ T cells sorted from blood, sampled in a trial of the OX40 agonist ivuxolimab. The CDR3 DNA reads as TGTGCCAGCAGTTACTCGAGAGGGCGGGGAGGAAACACCATATATTTT. Amino acid sequence: CASSYSRGRGGNTIYF.